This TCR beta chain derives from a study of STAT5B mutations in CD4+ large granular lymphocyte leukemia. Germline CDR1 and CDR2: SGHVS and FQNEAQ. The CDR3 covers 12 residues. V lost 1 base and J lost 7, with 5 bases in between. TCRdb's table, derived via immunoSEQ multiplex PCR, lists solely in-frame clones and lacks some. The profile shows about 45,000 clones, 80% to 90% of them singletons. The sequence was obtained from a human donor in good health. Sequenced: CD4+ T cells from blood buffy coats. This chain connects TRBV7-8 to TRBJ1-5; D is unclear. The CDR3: CASSLERQPQHF. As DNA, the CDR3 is TGTGCCAGCAGCTTAGAGCGGCAGCCCCAGCATTTT. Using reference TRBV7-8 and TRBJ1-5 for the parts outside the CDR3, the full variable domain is GAGVSQSPRYKVAKRGQDVALRCDPISGHVSLFWYQQALGQGPEFLTYFQNEAQLDKSGLPSDRFFAERPEGSVSTLKIQRTQQEDSAVYLCASSLERQPQHFGDGTRLSIL.